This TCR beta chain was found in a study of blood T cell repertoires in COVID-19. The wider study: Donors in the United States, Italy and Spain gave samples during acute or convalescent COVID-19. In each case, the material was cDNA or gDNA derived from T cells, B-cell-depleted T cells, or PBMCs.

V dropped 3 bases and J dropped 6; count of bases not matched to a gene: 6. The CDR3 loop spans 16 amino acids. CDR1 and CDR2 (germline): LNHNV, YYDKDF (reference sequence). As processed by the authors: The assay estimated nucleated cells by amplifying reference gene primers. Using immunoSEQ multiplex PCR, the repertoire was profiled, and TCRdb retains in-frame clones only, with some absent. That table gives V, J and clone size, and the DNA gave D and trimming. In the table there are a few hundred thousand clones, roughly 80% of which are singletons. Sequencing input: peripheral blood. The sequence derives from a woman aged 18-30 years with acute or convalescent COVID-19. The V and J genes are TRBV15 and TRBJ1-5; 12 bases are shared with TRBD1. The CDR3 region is CATSSGTGGGGQPQHF. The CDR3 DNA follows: TGTGCCACCAGCAGTGGGACAGGGGGCGGGGGTCAGCCCCAGCATTTT.